Sequencing of this TCR beta chain was carried out in a study of blood T cell repertoires in COVID-19. Across the whole study: There were acute and convalescent COVID-19 samples, and they came from the United States, Italy and Spain. The analysed material was cDNA or gDNA that came from T cells, B-cell-depleted T cells, or PBMCs.

In the source study's methods: Amplified reference gene primers provided the basis for estimating nucleated cell counts. Data came from immunoSEQ multiplex PCR; TCRdb stores just in-frame clones and leaves some out. D and trimming were read from the DNA, whereas the V and J calls and clone size are those reported in that table. The sample lists about 320,000 clones, about 82% occurring once. Per the germline V gene, CDR1 is SGHNT and CDR2 is YENEEA. The ends lost 4 bases at V and 7 bases at J; junction bases unmatched: 9. This CDR3 region has 16 residues. This clone showed up just once. This receptor was taken from a woman in her fifties or sixties with acute or convalescent COVID-19. Specimen: peripheral blood. This sequence joins TRBV11-3 and TRBJ2-1, with 11 bases matching TRBD2. The CDR3 is CASSSISGRAGNEQFF. DNA for the CDR3: TGTGCCAGCAGCTCGATTAGCGGGAGGGCCGGGAATGAGCAGTTCTTC.